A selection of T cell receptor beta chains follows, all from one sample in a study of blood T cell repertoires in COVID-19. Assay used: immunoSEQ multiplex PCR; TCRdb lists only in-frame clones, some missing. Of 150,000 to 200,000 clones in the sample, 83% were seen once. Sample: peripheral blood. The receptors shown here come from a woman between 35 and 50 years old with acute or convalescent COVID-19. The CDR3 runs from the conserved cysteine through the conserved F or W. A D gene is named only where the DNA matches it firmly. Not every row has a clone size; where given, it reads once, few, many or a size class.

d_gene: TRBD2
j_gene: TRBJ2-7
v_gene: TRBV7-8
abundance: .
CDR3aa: CASSSWGGRGEQYF
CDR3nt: TGTGCCAGCAGCTCCTGGGGGGGAAGAGGGGAGCAGTACTTC

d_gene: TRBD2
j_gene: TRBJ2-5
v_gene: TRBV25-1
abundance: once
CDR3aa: CASEAGVEETQYF
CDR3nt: TGTGCCAGTGAAGCGGGAGTGGAAGAGACCCAGTACTTC

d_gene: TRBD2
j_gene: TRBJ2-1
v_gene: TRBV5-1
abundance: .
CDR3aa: CASSLSGRANEQFF
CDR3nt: TGCGCCAGCAGCTTGAGCGGGAGGGCCAATGAGCAGTTCTTC

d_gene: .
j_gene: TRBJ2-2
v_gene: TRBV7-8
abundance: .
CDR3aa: CASSLADGVRGPGELFF
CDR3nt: TGTGCCAGCAGCTTAGCGGATGGGGTCAGGGGACCTGGGGAGCTGTTTTTT

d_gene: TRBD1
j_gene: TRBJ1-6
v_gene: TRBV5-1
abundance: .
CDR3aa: CASSGGQGGNSPLHF
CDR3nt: TGCGCCAGCAGCGGCGGACAGGGAGGGAATTCACCCCTCCACTTT

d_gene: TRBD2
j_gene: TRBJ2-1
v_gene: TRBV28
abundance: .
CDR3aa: CASSGGREVANEQFF
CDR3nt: TGTGCCAGCAGTGGGGGACGGGAGGTGGCCAATGAGCAGTTCTTC

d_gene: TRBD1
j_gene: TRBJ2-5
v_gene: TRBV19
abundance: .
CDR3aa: CASSRGTGQETQYF
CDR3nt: TGTGCCAGTAGTAGGGGGACAGGGCAAGAGACCCAGTACTTC

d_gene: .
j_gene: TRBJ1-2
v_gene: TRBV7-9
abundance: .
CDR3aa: CASSTPLGDYGYTF
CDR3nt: TGTGCCAGCAGCACCCCCTTGGGCGACTATGGCTACACCTTC

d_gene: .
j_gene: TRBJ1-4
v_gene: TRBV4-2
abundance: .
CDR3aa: CASSQLPWGDIGGEKLFF
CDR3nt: TGTGCCAGCAGCCAACTCCCATGGGGCGACATCGGCGGTGAAAAACTGTTTTTT

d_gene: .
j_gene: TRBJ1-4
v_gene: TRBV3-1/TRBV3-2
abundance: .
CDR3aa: CASSQVPGRNEKLFF
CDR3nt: TGTGCCAGCAGCCAAGTTCCAGGGCGGAATGAAAAACTGTTTTTT

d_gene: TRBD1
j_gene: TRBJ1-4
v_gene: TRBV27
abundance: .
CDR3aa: CASSTWDRFNEKLFF
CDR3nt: TGTGCCAGCAGTACCTGGGACAGATTTAATGAAAAACTGTTTTTT

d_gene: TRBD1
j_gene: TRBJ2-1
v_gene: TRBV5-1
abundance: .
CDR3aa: CASSVVGGQGYNEQFF
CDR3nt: TGCGCCAGCAGCGTGGTTGGGGGACAGGGGTACAATGAGCAGTTCTTC

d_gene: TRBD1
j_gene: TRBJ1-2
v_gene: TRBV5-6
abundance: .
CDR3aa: CASSLVTGGTYGYTF
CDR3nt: TGTGCCAGCAGCTTGGTTACAGGGGGCACCTATGGCTACACCTTC

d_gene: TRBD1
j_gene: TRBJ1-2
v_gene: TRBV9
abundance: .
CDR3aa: CASSSPGQVAYGYTF
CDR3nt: TGTGCCAGCAGCTCTCCGGGACAGGTAGCCTATGGCTACACCTTC

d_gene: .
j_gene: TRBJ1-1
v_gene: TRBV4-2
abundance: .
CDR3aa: CASSQTLNTEAFF
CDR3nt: TGTGCCAGCAGCCAGACTTTGAACACTGAAGCTTTCTTT

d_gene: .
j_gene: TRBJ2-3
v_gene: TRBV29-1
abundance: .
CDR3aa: CSVEGQGTDTQYF
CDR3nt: TGCAGCGTTGAAGGGCAGGGAACAGATACGCAGTATTTT

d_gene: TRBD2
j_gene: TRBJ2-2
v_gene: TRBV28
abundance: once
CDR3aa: CASSSGGASNTGELFF
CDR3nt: TGTGCCAGCAGTAGCGGGGGGGCCTCGAACACCGGGGAGCTGTTTTTT

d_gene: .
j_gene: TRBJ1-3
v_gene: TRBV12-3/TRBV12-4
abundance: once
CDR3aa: CASSSGSGNTIYF
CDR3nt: TGTGCCAGCAGTTCAGGGTCTGGAAACACCATATATTTT

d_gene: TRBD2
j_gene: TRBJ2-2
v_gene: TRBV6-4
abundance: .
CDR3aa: CASSPYRGGYVGELFF
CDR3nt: TGTGCCAGCAGTCCATATCGGGGGGGCTACGTCGGGGAGCTGTTTTTT

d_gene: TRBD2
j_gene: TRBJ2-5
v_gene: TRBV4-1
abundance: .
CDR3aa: CASSQDMSGRETQYF
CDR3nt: TGCGCCAGCAGCCAAGATATGAGCGGGAGAGAGACCCAGTACTTC